The clone carrying this TCR beta chain was picked up one time. Germline V gene lookup returns CDR1 ENHRY and CDR2 SYGVKD. This CDR3 spans 14 amino acids. V was shortened by 0 bases and J by 4 bases, with 9 bases between the two germline ends. This sample stems from a study of technical replicates of blood from a handful of donors. Profiling relied on immunoSEQ multiplex PCR, and the TCRdb table lists in-frame clones only, not all of them. The data show some 80,000 clones, 97% seen once. This receptor was taken from a human donor in good health. Sample: T cells isolated from PBMCs. This chain connects TRBV10-3 to TRBJ1-1, with a tentative D call TRBD1 (5 bases). CDR3 nucleotides: TGTGCCATCAGTGAGTCCAGGGAGGGCACTGAAGCTTTCTTT. Translating gives CAISESREGTEAFF.